Sequencing of this T cell receptor beta chain was carried out in a study of molecular identifiers for immune sequencing clone quantification. TCRdb re-derived calls from the PCR reads in MiXCR, one entry per CDR3 protein. The repertoire holds a few hundred thousand distinct CDR3 sequences, with roughly 24% as singletons. The ends were cut back, 2 bases at V and 8 bases at J, with 13 bases in the middle. CDR3 length equals 15 residues. CDR1 is SGHDN, CDR2 FVKESK, per germline. As concerns this clonotype: This sequence may be a read error, since a much larger clone differs from it by one base.

The V gene is TRBV14, the J gene TRBJ1-6; D unresolved. This TCR was recovered from a human donor in good health. Some libraries in this study had Jurkat cell RNA spiked in. Specimen: naive CD8+ T cells from blood, with Jurkat cell RNA spiked in. Subset meaning: FACS-sorted CD8+CD4-CCR7+CD45RA+ naive T cells. The CDR3 is CASSQYMNGHSPLHF. CDR3 DNA: TGTGCCAGCAGCCAATATATGAACGGACATTCACCCCTCCACTTT.